A single sample gave rise to the 3 T cell receptor beta chains below, sequenced in a study of T cell responses to AZD1222 COVID-19 vaccine. Assay used: immunoSEQ multiplex PCR; TCRdb lists only in-frame clones, some missing. The table lists 70,000 to 90,000 clones, more than 90% of them singletons. The material sequenced was peripheral blood, taken on day 0 of AZD1222 vaccination. Source of these receptors: an adult in good health.

The chain links TRBV4-1 to TRBJ1-3; D is uncertain. The CDR3 has 14 residues. Germline loops: CDR1 MGHRA, CDR2 YSYEKL. Trimming stripped 5 bases from V and 5 bases from J, with 13 bases between. The CDR3 here is CASSDPSVRNTIYF. CDR3 nucleotides: TGCGCCAGCAGCGATCCTTCAGTTCGAAACACCATATATTTT.

Worth noting for this clone: The junction does not match germline at one end; this may be a read error. The rearrangement uses TRBV29-1 and TRBJ2-3; 8 bases match TRBD2. The CDR3 extends over 14 amino acids. The germline V gene has CDR1 SQVTM and CDR2 ANQGSEA. The CDR3 region is CSVSVRAGGPPGDF. The CDR3 DNA reads TGCAGCGTTTCCGTCAGGGCGGGAGGCCCACCGGGAGATTTT.

The V gene is TRBV5-4, the J gene TRBJ2-2, with D tentatively TRBD1 or TRBD2 (5 bases each). Trimming removed 4 bases from V and 6 bases from J, with 13 bases in between. Germline V gene data show CDR1 as SGHNT and CDR2 as YYREEE (reference sequence). The CDR3 runs to 14 residues. The CDR3 DNA reads as TGTGCCAGCAGCCTCATTGGGACGGCCGGGGAGCTGTTTTTT. Protein: CASSLIGTAGELFF.